This TCR beta chain was profiled in a study of Ad26.COV2.S vaccination and SARS-CoV-2 variants. Looking at the study overall: As a participant in COV1001, the donor was in the Ad26.COV2.S trial arm. Ad26.COV2.S given intramuscularly, once or twice 56 days apart. Study results and caveats: Total T cell responses were possibly underestimated by TCR breadth and depth analyses.

Sequencing used immunoSEQ multiplex PCR; TCRdb keeps in-frame clones, though not all of them. The sample contains over 350,000 clones, roughly nine tenths of which appear only once. On this clone: The antigen is undetermined.

The CDR3 totals 14 residues. The germline V gene encodes CDR1 SGHNT and CDR2 YYREEE (reference sequence). V lost 4 bases to trimming and J lost 3 bases, with 11 bases between them. Regarding treatment: some 19 received Ad26.COV2.S at low or high dose, single or two shots; 5 received placebo; per-sample allocation not given. Material that was analyzed had been drawn on day 63 after the first vaccine or placebo injection. Boston hosted the donor, who was an adult aged 18-55 years. This TCR derives from a person aged 18-65 years who received the Ad26.COV2.S COVID-19 vaccine or a placebo. V usage is TRBV5-4 and J usage is TRBJ2-1; D unclear. The sample in question was peripheral blood, obtained in a trial of Ad26.COV2.S vaccine versus placebo. CDR3 coding DNA: TGTGCCAGCAGCCGCCCCCCTATCTACAATGAGCAGTTCTTC. Its protein is CASSRPPIYNEQFF.